This TCR beta chain was recovered during a study of CD8+CD57+ T cells in acquired aplastic anemia. Sequencing was done on patients that had shown CD8+CD57+ cell expansion by flow cytometry. Trimming took off 5 bases at V and 0 bases at J, with 16 bases between the two ends. Germline loops: CDR1 SGHVS, CDR2 FQNEAQ. The CDR3 is 16 residues long. The TCR beta profiling, which covered VDJ combination and CDR3 sequence, was carried out using genomic DNA as the template. One entry per CDR3 protein results from TCRdb running MiXCR on the reads. The data show under 500,000 distinct CDR3 sequences, over 25% seen once.

This TCR was recovered from a human donor with aplastic anemia. The sample comprised sorted CD4+, CD8+, or CD8+CD57+ T cells (not recorded which) from PBMCs. The rearrangement joins TRBV7-8 to TRBJ1-2; no reliable D call. The CDR3: CASSPRTERANYGYTF. CDR3 sequence (DNA): TGTGCCAGCAGCCCGCGAACAGAGAGAGCTAACTATGGCTACACCTTC.